Listed below are T cell receptor beta chains from one sample, sequenced in a study of Tregs in tolerant kidney transplant recipients. Sequenced by immunoSEQ multiplex PCR; TCRdb stores in-frame clones only, minus some. This sample has fewer than 20,000 clones; 82% occur once, and the top ten carry more than 2%. Sequencing was done on a sample of Tregs from blood. Receptors were obtained from a human donor in good health. Both conserved end residues are part of each CDR3. The order of the fields is D gene, J gene, clone size, V gene, CDR3 DNA, CDR3 protein. The D gene is left open where the match is weak. Expanded clones get a size class; other rows say once, few or many, or leave the size out.

>NA|TRBJ2-5|NA|TRBV18
TGTGCCAGCTCACCTGCGACTATGGGCGCCCAAGAGACCCAGTACTTC
CASSPATMGAQETQYF
>NA|TRBJ1-1|NA|TRBV6-6
TGTGCTACAAGGGTGAACCGGGGTACTGAAGCTTTCTTT
CATRVNRGTEAFF
>NA|TRBJ1-6|NA|TRBV19
TGTGCCAGTAAGGGGAATTCACCCCTCCACTTT
CASKGNSPLHF
>TRBD1|TRBJ2-3|NA|TRBV11-1
TGTGCCAGCAGTCAACAACAGGGGGCCGGCACAGATACGCAGTATTTT
CASSQQQGAGTDTQYF
>NA|TRBJ2-7|NA|TRBV19
TGTGCCAGTAGTATTAGAGGGGGAGAGACCTACGAGCAGTACTTC
CASSIRGGETYEQYF
>TRBD2|TRBJ2-5|NA|TRBV27
TGTGCCAGCAGTTTATCAGGCGGGAGAAGGGGAGAGACCCAGTACTTC
CASSLSGGRRGETQYF
>NA|TRBJ2-7|NA|TRBV28
TGTGCCAGCAGTTCCTTACCGGGGCGGGCCTACGAGCAGTACTTC
CASSSLPGRAYEQYF
>NA|TRBJ2-7|NA|TRBV7-2
TGTGCCAGCAGCTTAGTCGAGGGAATATCCTACGAGCAGTACTTC
CASSLVEGISYEQYF
>NA|TRBJ1-4|NA|TRBV27
TGTGCCAGCAGTTTACGACACTTCCTTGGTGAAAAACTGTTTTTT
CASSLRHFLGEKLFF
>NA|TRBJ1-1|NA|TRBV6-5
TGTGCCAGCAGACGCTCAGGGAGGATGAACACTGAAGCTTTCTTT
CASRRSGRMNTEAFF
>TRBD2|TRBJ2-1|NA|TRBV4-2
TGTGCCAGCAGCCAGGACACTAGCGGTCGCCACAATGAGCAGTTCTTC
CASSQDTSGRHNEQFF
>NA|TRBJ2-5|NA|TRBV5-1
TGCGCCAGCAGCCGAGGAGGGGGGAGCCAAGAGACCCAGTACTTC
CASSRGGGSQETQYF
>NA|TRBJ1-5|NA|TRBV5-8
TGTGCCAGCAGCTCCGGGACCCAGGGGCATCAGCCCCAGCATTTT
CASSSGTQGHQPQHF
>TRBD2|TRBJ2-7|NA|TRBV6-6
TGTGCCATCCGAGGACTAGCGGGGACCTACGAGCAGTACTTC
CAIRGLAGTYEQYF
>NA|TRBJ2-2|NA|TRBV9
TGTGCCAGCAGCGTCCGACAGGGACTAGGGGCCGGGGAGCTGTTTTTT
CASSVRQGLGAGELFF
>TRBD2|TRBJ2-5|once|TRBV7-2
TGTGCCAGCAGCGGGCAGACTAGCAGCCAAGAGACCCAGTACTTC
CASSGQTSSQETQYF
>TRBD2|TRBJ2-5|NA|TRBV11-1
TGTGCCAGCAGCGTGGGACTAGCGGGGCGTGGGACCCAGTACTTC
CASSVGLAGRGTQYF
>NA|TRBJ2-3|once|TRBV15
TGTGCCACCAGTCCTCGGGGGGATACGCAGTATTTT
CATSPRGDTQYF
>NA|TRBJ2-6|NA|TRBV18
TGTGCCAGCTCACCACAGGCAGGGGCCAACGTCCTGACTTTC
CASSPQAGANVLTF
>NA|TRBJ2-3|once|TRBV7-2
TGTGCCAGCAGCTCAATCGGGAGTGATACGCAGTATTTT
CASSSIGSDTQYF
>TRBD1|TRBJ1-1|NA|TRBV4-1
TGCGCCAGCAGCCAAGGGACAGGGGACCGAAGGAGGGAAGCTTTCTTT
CASSQGTGDRRREAFF
>TRBD2|TRBJ2-5|NA|TRBV15
TGTGCCACCAGCAGAGATCGCCGCCCACTAGCGGGAGACAGGCAGACCCAGTACTTC
CATSRDRRPLAGDRQTQYF
>NA|TRBJ1-1|NA|TRBV5-6
TGTGCCAGCAGCTTGGGAGATTGGGGAGGGGCTGAAGCTTTCTTT
CASSLGDWGGAEAFF
>NA|TRBJ2-5|NA|TRBV6-1
TGTGCCAGCACAGGTATTCAAGAGACCCAGTACTTC
CASTGIQETQYF
>NA|TRBJ2-3|NA|TRBV5-4
TGTGCCAGCAGGACGGGGGGCATAGATACGCAGTATTTT
CASRTGGIDTQYF
>NA|TRBJ2-1|NA|TRBV2
TGTGCCAGCAGTGGGTTTGGAGGAAGTGATGGTGAGCAGTTCTTC
CASSGFGGSDGEQFF
>NA|TRBJ2-3|NA|TRBV4-1
TGCGCCAGCAGCCAAGAATCATCACTGAACCCCTCCACAGATACGCAGTATTTT
CASSQESSLNPSTDTQYF
>TRBD2|TRBJ2-5|NA|TRBV5-8
TGTGCCAGCAGCTTGGGGCCGGGACTAGCTCCGTCGAAGACCCAGTACTTC
CASSLGPGLAPSKTQYF
>NA|TRBJ2-3|NA|TRBV5-4
TGTGCCAGCAGCTTTCCTAACGACACAGATACGCAGTATTTT
CASSFPNDTDTQYF
>TRBD1|TRBJ2-3|once|TRBV18
TGTGCCAGCTCACCAACCGGTGGGACAGCCGACTATACGCAGTATTTT
CASSPTGGTADYTQYF
>NA|TRBJ1-1|NA|TRBV5-6
TGTGCCAGCAGCCCCCCAAGGGGCGCGGAGACTGAAGCTTTCTTT
CASSPPRGAETEAFF
>NA|TRBJ2-6|NA|TRBV25-1
TGTGCCAGCAGGGGGCAGGCTGGGGCCAACGTCCTGACTTTC
CASRGQAGANVLTF
>NA|TRBJ2-2|NA|TRBV7-2
TGTGCCAGCAGCTCCCCGACGGGGAACGGGGGCGGGGAGCTGTTTTTT
CASSSPTGNGGGELFF
>NA|TRBJ2-2|NA|TRBV9
TGTGCCAGCTGCCCAGCGGGCGCCGGGGAGCTGTTTTTT
CASCPAGAGELFF
>NA|TRBJ2-2|NA|TRBV7-8
TGTGCCAGCAGCTCCCAGTGGGGGGAGCTGTTTTTT
CASSSQWGELFF
>NA|TRBJ1-1|NA|TRBV19
TGTGCCAGTAGACCACGCACATTACGACAGAGCGAAGCTTTCTTT
CASRPRTLRQSEAFF
>NA|TRBJ2-7|NA|TRBV21-1
TGTGCCAGCAGCAAATGGACAGGGGCCTCTCCCTACGAGCAGTACTTC
CASSKWTGASPYEQYF
>NA|TRBJ2-3|NA|TRBV5-4
TGTGCCAGCAGCTCTTACAGGGACACAGATACGCAGTATTTT
CASSSYRDTDTQYF
>NA|TRBJ1-5|NA|TRBV18
TGTGCCAGCTCACCAGGAGATCCCAATCAGCCCCAGCATTTT
CASSPGDPNQPQHF
>NA|TRBJ2-3|few|TRBV4-3
TGCGCCAGCAGCCAAGACAGGGCGGTTGGAGATACGCAGTATTTT
CASSQDRAVGDTQYF
>TRBD1|TRBJ1-1|NA|TRBV11-2
TGTGCCAGCAGTTATGGGACAGGGGAAACTGAAGCTTTCTTT
CASSYGTGETEAFF
>NA|TRBJ1-5|NA|TRBV19
TGTGCCACCCGAGAATTTGTTGGACGGATCAATCAGCCCCAGCATTTT
CATREFVGRINQPQHF
>TRBD1|TRBJ2-5|NA|TRBV7-9
TGTGCCAGCAGCTCAAAGACAGGGTTGGGTGAAGAGACCCAGTACTTC
CASSSKTGLGEETQYF
>NA|TRBJ1-3|once|TRBV2
TGTGCCAGCGGCCCTAGAAACACCATATATTTT
CASGPRNTIYF
>NA|TRBJ2-7|NA|TRBV18
TGTGCCAGCTCAGGGGCCGAGAGCTCCTACGAGCAGTACTTC
CASSGAESSYEQYF
>NA|TRBJ2-7|NA|TRBV4-3
TGCGCCAGCAGCCAAGAAACATCTTACGAGCAGTACTTC
CASSQETSYEQYF
>TRBD1|TRBJ2-2|NA|TRBV6-1
TGTGCCAGCAGTGTACAGGGGACCGGGGAGCTGTTTTTT
CASSVQGTGELFF
>NA|TRBJ2-3|NA|TRBV9
TGTGCCAGCAGAAGTGGGTATGGTACAGATACGCAGTATTTT
CASRSGYGTDTQYF
>TRBD2|TRBJ2-2|few|TRBV7-3
TGTGCCAGCAGCTTGGGGACTACCAACGGGGAGCTGTTTTTT
CASSLGTTNGELFF
>NA|TRBJ2-5|NA|TRBV9
TGTGCCAGCAGCCTCCTCTCAGGTTCAGAGACCCAGTACTTC
CASSLLSGSETQYF
>NA|TRBJ2-5|NA|TRBV14
TGTGCCAGCAGCCAAGGGACCGCATTCGGAGAGACCCAGTACTTC
CASSQGTAFGETQYF
>NA|TRBJ2-5|NA|TRBV7-3
TGTGCCAGCAGCCGGGGGAAAGAAGAGACCCAGTACTTC
CASSRGKEETQYF
>NA|TRBJ1-5|once|TRBV10-3
TGTGCCGCAAGGGGGGGGCCCGGCAATCAGCCCCAGCATTTT
CAARGGPGNQPQHF
>TRBD1|TRBJ1-1|NA|TRBV18
TGTGCCAGCTCACTAGCAGGGGGTCGCACTGAAGCTTTCTTT
CASSLAGGRTEAFF